The 9 T cell receptor beta chains listed next were all sequenced from one sample in a study of T cells after yellow fever vaccination. MiXCR, applied by TCRdb to the 5' RACE reads, yields one record per CDR3 protein. The repertoire has hundreds of thousands of distinct CDR3 sequences, 8.7% of them found once; the top ten carry approximately 19%. The specimen was PBMCs, collected on the day of the first yellow fever vaccination. The receptors stem from a man younger than 35 who received the YFV17D yellow fever vaccine.

This clonotype was detected ten times or more. J is TRBJ2-1 and V is TRBV4-3; TRBD1 aligns across 7 bases. Germline-derived CDR1 and CDR2 are LGHNA and YSLEER. J lost 5 bases, V lost 3 bases, and 4 bases had no gene match. There are 14 residues in the CDR3. The CDR3 protein is CASSQGDSNNEQFF. The CDR3 DNA sequence: TGCGCCAGCAGCCAGGGGGACAGCAACAATGAGCAGTTCTTC.

This sequence joins TRBV18 and TRBJ1-6; 8 bases match TRBD1. Germline-derived CDR1 and CDR2 are KGHSH and LQKENI. The CDR3 consists of 16 residues. V trimming: 4 bases; J trimming: 5 bases; junction bases outside the gene matches: 7. CDR3 region: CASSLRTGRDNSPLHF. The CDR3 region has the DNA TGTGCCAGCTCACTCCGGACAGGGAGGGATAATTCACCCCTCCACTTT. The variable domain in full, completed from reference TRBV18 and TRBJ1-6, reads NAGVMQNPRHLVRRRGQEARLRCSPMKGHSHVYWYRQLPEEGLKFMVYLQKENIIDESGMPKERFSAEFPKEGPSILRIQQVVRGDSAAYFCASSLRTGRDNSPLHFGNGTRLTVT.

This clonotype was seen only a few times. The chain combines TRBV2 with TRBJ2-1; 7 bases align to TRBD2. Germline V gene lookup returns CDR1 SNHLY and CDR2 FYNNEI. The CDR3 loop spans 15 amino acids. Trimming cost V 0 bases and J 9 bases; bases outside gene matches: 8. CDR3 amino acids: CASSEALPSGGEQFF. CDR3 DNA sequence: TGTGCCAGCAGTGAAGCGCTTCCTAGCGGTGGTGAGCAGTTCTTC. The variable domain in full, completed from reference TRBV2 and TRBJ2-1, reads EPEVTQTPSHQVTQMGQEVILRCVPISNHLYFYWYRQILGQKVEFLVSFYNNEISEKSEIFDDQFSVERPDGSNFTLKIRSTKLEDSAMYFCASSEALPSGGEQFFGPGTRLTVL.

This clonotype was seen more than once but under ten times. The chain has TRBV4-2 and TRBJ2-1, with 10 bases matching TRBD1. The CDR3 has 17 residues. From germline, CDR1 is LGHNA and CDR2 YNFKEQ. V shed 3 bases and J 7 bases; nucleotides not matched to a gene: 12. CDR3 residues: CASSHDTRQGAGNEQFF. The CDR3 region has the DNA TGTGCCAGCAGCCATGACACCCGACAGGGGGCCGGGAATGAGCAGTTCTTC.

The gene calls are TRBV12-3 or TRBV12-4 and TRBJ2-7, with a tentative D call TRBD1 (6 bases). With 4 bases removed from V and 3 bases from J, the gap between germline ends came to 13 bases. The CDR3 extends over 14 amino acids. CDR3 nucleotide sequence: TGTGCCAGCAGTTACACAGGGTCGAGCTACGAGCAGTACTTC. Amino acid sequence: CASSYTGSSYEQYF.

This clonotype was seen a handful of times. The chain couples TRBV20-1 to TRBJ2-5; 10 positions match TRBD2. Trimming removed 3 bases from V and 2 bases from J; junction bases left unmatched: 9. Germline V lookup: CDR1 DFQATT, CDR2 SNEGSKA (reference sequence). The CDR3 spans 16 residues. CDR3 bases: TGCAGTGCTAGGATCTGGACTAGCGGTGAACAAGAGACCCAGTACTTC. Translation: CSARIWTSGEQETQYF.

This clonotype was seen a few times. The chain combines TRBV4-3 with TRBJ2-2, with D possibly TRBD1 on 6 matching bases. The CDR3 consists of 15 residues. Germline values: CDR1 LGHNA, CDR2 YSLEER. Trimming shortened V by 3 bases and J by 5 bases, and 13 bases separated the two germline ends. DNA for the CDR3: TGCGCCAGCAGCCAGAATTACAGGGAGACCGGGGAGCTGTTTTTT. Residues: CASSQNYRETGELFF.

The count of this clonotype is one. The chain links TRBV20-1 to TRBJ1-5; a possible D gene is TRBD1 (5 bases). This CDR3 is 16 amino acids long. CDR1 and CDR2 (germline): DFQATT, SNEGSKA (reference sequence). The ends were cut back, 2 bases at V and 5 bases at J, with 19 bases in the middle. CDR3 amino acids: CSARHIKAGGHQPQHF. CDR3 in DNA: TGCAGTGCTAGACACATAAAGGCCGGGGGTCATCAGCCCCAGCATTTT.

The chain recombines TRBV7-2 with TRBJ2-5; 9 nucleotides align to TRBD2. V shed 3 bases, J shed 5 bases, and the junction held 13 bases outside the gene matches. CDR3 length: 17 residues. CDR1 SGHTA and CDR2 FQGNSA come from the germline V gene. CDR3 DNA: TGTGCCAGCAGCTTCCCGCCCGGCGGGGGGGCAGGGGAGACCCAGTACTTC. Translated: CASSFPPGGGAGETQYF.